The sequence of this T cell receptor (beta chain) was determined in a study of cytomegalovirus exposure and HLA in healthy donors. V was pared by 1 base and J by 1 base, with 7 bases between. From germline, CDR1 is SQVTM and CDR2 ANQGSEA. CDR3 length equals 14 residues. PCR used 60 Vbeta primers and 13 Jbeta primers. The table came from immunoSEQ multiplex PCR; TCRdb's copy has only in-frame clones and leaves some out. This sample has some 150,000 clones; roughly 80% occur once, and the top ten carry approximately 4.5%. This clone is a singleton in its sample. Sequenced input: PBMCs. The V gene is TRBV29-1, the J gene TRBJ2-2; the D is unclear. The TCR comes from a man aged 25-45 years in good health and CMV-seronegative. CDR3 DNA sequence: TGCAGCGTTGAAGGTTTACAGAACACCGGGGAGCTGTTTTTT. Translating it yields CSVEGLQNTGELFF.